These 26 T cell receptor beta chains were all obtained from the same sample, sequenced in a study of response to subunit inactivated influenza vaccine (dated by TCRdb to the late 2010s). Read against the paper, the sample's time point label means: 40 to 45 days after influenza vaccine administration. To prepare the library, RT-PCR was applied. Sequencing relied on an Illumina HiSeq 2500. Starting from the raw public reads, TCRdb applied fastp trimming at Q25, assembled clones with MiXCR and retained in-frame beta chains. Identical CDR3 protein sequences are pooled into one entry, listed with their most common genes and DNA. The sample table lists fewer than 650,000 distinct CDR3 sequences, 13% of them with a count of one. The biggest ten clones account for roughly 14% of the sample. The source material was PBMCs from blood, sampled 40 to 50 days after vaccination. These receptors were obtained from a man aged 45 to 65 who received an inactivated influenza vaccine. Donor details come from another sample of the same person, matched by shared clones.

This clonotype turned up a few times. The chain couples TRBV11-2 to TRBJ2-2; 10 positions match TRBD2. Trimming took 2 bases from V and 7 from J; bases not matched to a gene: 13. This CDR3 is built from 18 residues. The germline CDR1 and CDR2 sequences are SGHAT and FQNNGV. As DNA, the CDR3 is TGTGCCAGCAGCTTACTAGCGGGGGCCCTCCTGGGTGGCGGGGAGCTGTTTTTT. Its translation is CASSLLAGALLGGGELFF.

Only a few counts were recorded for this clonotype. The V call is TRBV28, the J call TRBJ2-5, with 7 bases aligning to TRBD2. V gave up 6 bases and J gave up 4 bases; unmatched junction bases: 20. Germline V gene data show CDR1 as MDHEN and CDR2 as SYDVKM. The CDR3 contains 18 residues. For the CDR3, the DNA is TGTGCCAGCAGGCTACTGCTCCGGGACTCCGGGGGGAGAGAGACCCAGTACTTC. It codes for CASRLLLRDSGGRETQYF.

The chain joins TRBV9 to TRBJ2-1, with 12 bases matching TRBD2. The CDR3 has 16 residues. The V segment lost 0 bases and the J segment 9 bases; nucleotides outside the gene matches: 7. Looked up from germline, CDR1 is SGDLS and CDR2 is YYNGEE. The chain's CDR3 is CASSVDRLAGVAEQFF. The CDR3 nucleotides read TGTGCCAGCAGCGTAGATCGACTAGCGGGAGTTGCTGAGCAGTTCTTC.

The table lists this clonotype with a few counts. This chain uses TRBV10-3 with TRBJ2-7; no firm D call. Germline lookup yields CDR1 ENHRY and CDR2 SYGVKD. The CDR3 loop spans 14 amino acids. With 3 bases removed from V and 2 bases from J, the gap between germline ends came to 11 bases. In DNA, the CDR3 is TGTGCCATCAGTGAAACGGGTGGAACCTACGAGCAGTACTTC. The encoded protein is CAISETGGTYEQYF.

This clonotype appeared many times. The chain carries TRBV18 and TRBJ2-2; 9 bases are shared with TRBD1. Germline trimming cut 4 bases from V and 3 bases from J; bases unmatched to any gene: 3. Germline V CDR1 and CDR2: KGHSH, LQKENI. The CDR3 loop spans 15 amino acids. Here the CDR3 reads CASSQRTGDTGELFF. CDR3 in DNA: TGTGCCAGCTCACAGCGGACAGGGGACACCGGGGAGCTGTTTTTT.

This clonotype was recorded many times. This chain links TRBV12-3 or TRBV12-4 with TRBJ2-1; 8 bases are a match to TRBD2. This CDR3 has 16 residues. V was pared by 5 bases and J by 8 bases, with 14 bases of the junction left unmatched. The CDR3 protein is CASSPQGAGVIDEQFF. DNA for the CDR3: TGTGCCAGCAGTCCCCAAGGAGCGGGGGTCATCGATGAGCAGTTCTTC.

This clonotype was seen a handful of times. V gene TRBV5-6 combines with J gene TRBJ2-1; no reliable D call. Per the germline V gene, CDR1 is SGHDT and CDR2 is YYEEEE. V lost 5 bases, J lost 8 bases, and 8 bases lay in between. The CDR3 extends over 11 amino acids. DNA for the CDR3: TGTGCCAGCAGGTTAGCCTATGAGCAGTTCTTC. Amino acids: CASRLAYEQFF.

In DNA form, the CDR3 reads TGTGCCTGGAGTGCCCTCGCCTGGGGTTCACCCCTCCACTTT. Translated, it gives CAWSALAWGSPLHF. The rearrangement links TRBV30 to TRBJ1-6; D is unresolved. The CDR3 is made up of 14 amino acids. The germline gives CDR1 GTSNPN, CDR2 SVGIG (reference sequence). Trimming removed 1 base from V and 9 bases from J, with 13 bases in between.

The CDR3 DNA sequence: TGTGCCAGCTCACTTCTCCCCGGGGGCAGAAAGACCCAGTACTTC. It encodes CASSLLPGGRKTQYF. The genes are TRBV18 and TRBJ2-5; D may correspond to TRBD1 or TRBD2 (6 bases each). Between the trimmed V and J ends, which lost 4 bases and 6 bases, there was a span of 18 bases. The CDR3 spans 15 residues. The germline V gene encodes CDR1 KGHSH and CDR2 LQKENI.

The sample holds a few counts of this clonotype. This sequence joins TRBV7-9 and TRBJ2-1; the D is unclear. CDR1 is SEHNR, CDR2 FQNEAQ, per germline (reference sequence). With 6 bases removed from V and 7 bases from J, the gap between germline ends came to 16 bases. The CDR3 extends over 14 amino acids. The CDR3 sequence is CASSPDPVGNEQFF. DNA for the CDR3: TGTGCCAGCAGTCCAGACCCGGTGGGGAATGAGCAGTTCTTC.

This clonotype was seen repeatedly, ten times or more. The chain couples TRBV27 to TRBJ1-1, with a possible D match to TRBD1 (6 bases). The CDR3 loop spans 14 amino acids. Germline V gene sequence: CDR1 MNHEY, CDR2 SMNVEV (reference sequence). The V end was cut by 5 bases, the J end by 1 base, with 11 bases between. DNA for the CDR3: TGTGCCAGCAGTATACGGACAGAGAACACTGAAGCTTTCTTT. Protein: CASSIRTENTEAFF.

This clonotype was seen many times. V and J are TRBV24-1 and TRBJ2-3; 7 bases agree with TRBD1. The V gene's germline CDR1 is KGHDR and CDR2 SFDVKD. V lost 10 bases and J lost 6; bases outside the gene matches: 12. The CDR3 loop spans 14 amino acids. CDR3 coding DNA: TGTGCCACGAGGGACAGTGGGGAGACTGATACGCAGTATTTT. Its protein is CATRDSGETDTQYF.

The V and J genes are TRBV9 and TRBJ2-3; 8 nucleotides align to TRBD2. J was trimmed by 2 bases and V by 4 bases; bases with no gene match: 9. CDR3 size: 16 residues. CDR1 is SGDLS and CDR2 is YYNGEE in the germline V gene. CDR3 DNA sequence: TGTGCCAGCAGCTCAAAGGCGGGGGGACTCACAGATACGCAGTATTTT. Protein: CASSSKAGGLTDTQYF.

This clonotype was observed a few times. The rearrangement links TRBV7-2 to TRBJ2-7; the match to TRBD2 covers 7 bases. In germline, CDR1 is SGHTA, CDR2 FQGNSA. Trimming took 6 bases from V and 4 from J; bases not matched to a gene: 6. The CDR3 covers 13 residues. CDR3 sequence (DNA): TGTGCCAGCAGAAGGCGGGAGCTTTACGAGCAGTACTTC. This sequence encodes CASRRRELYEQYF.

This rearrangement joins TRBV12-3 or TRBV12-4 to TRBJ1-6, with TRBD1 as a possible D gene (5 bases). V was trimmed by 7 bases and J by 9 bases, leaving 19 bases between them. This CDR3 comprises 15 residues. The chain's CDR3 is CASTVSGTRLSPLHF. CDR3 bases: TGTGCCAGCACCGTCTCCGGGACTCGACTTTCACCCCTCCACTTT.

The table lists this clonotype with a few counts. The CDR3 sequence: CASSQARGSSYEQYF. CDR3 nucleotides: TGCGCCAGCAGCCAAGCCCGGGGCAGTTCCTACGAGCAGTACTTC. The V call is TRBV4-3, the J call TRBJ2-7; D is tentatively TRBD1 or TRBD2 (5 bases each). CDR1 is LGHNA and CDR2 is YSLEER in the germline V gene. Trimming pared 1 base from V and 1 base from J, leaving 11 bases between. The CDR3 spans 15 residues.

Note on this clonotype: The junction departs from germline at one end; a sequencing error may be responsible. This chain links TRBV5-1 with TRBJ1-1; 12 positions agree with TRBD1. The germline gives CDR1 SGHRS, CDR2 YFSETQ. The CDR3 length is 14 residues. The CDR3 spells CASSLWGQGAEAFF. CDR3 nucleotides: TGCGCCAGCAGCTTGTGGGGACAGGGGGCTGAGGCTTTCTTT.

The chain couples TRBV30 to TRBJ2-1; D is uncertain. V lost 0 bases and J lost 1, with 13 bases in between. The CDR3 is 16 residues long. The germline CDR1 and CDR2 sequences are GTSNPN and SVGIG (reference sequence). The CDR3 DNA sequence: TGTGCCTGGAGTGTAAAGTCGACTGCTTCCTACAATGAGCAGTTCTTC. Protein sequence: CAWSVKSTASYNEQFF.

In its sample, this clonotype was seen a few times. The chain employs TRBV20-1 and TRBJ1-6, with D tentatively TRBD1 (6 bases). The germline V gene encodes CDR1 DFQATT and CDR2 SNEGSKA (reference sequence). This CDR3 is 16 amino acids long. V was shortened by 3 bases and J by 0 bases, with 12 bases between the two germline ends. CDR3 DNA sequence: TGCAGTGCTAGGACAGGAGTGGGCTCCTATAATTCACCCCTCCACTTT. Residues: CSARTGVGSYNSPLHF.

The V gene is TRBV7-6, the J gene TRBJ2-7; no clear D. The CDR3 has 17 amino acids. Germline CDR1 is SGHVS and CDR2 is FNYEAQ. The V end was cut by 5 bases, the J end by 0 bases, with 20 bases between. This CDR3 is CASSHSCLQRSSYEQYF. CDR3 DNA sequence: TGTGCCAGCAGCCACTCCTGCCTACAGAGGAGCTCCTACGAGCAGTACTTC. The whole variable domain, filled in from reference TRBV7-6 and TRBJ2-7, reads GAGVSQSPRYKVTKRGQDVALRCDPISGHVSLYWYRQALGQGPEFLTYFNYEAQQDKSGLPNDRFSAERPEGSISTLTIQRTEQRDSAMYRCASSHSCLQRSSYEQYFGPGTRLTVT.

The V and J genes are TRBV30 and TRBJ2-2, with 11 bases fitting TRBD2. Germline V lookup: CDR1 GTSNPN, CDR2 SVGIG (reference sequence). CDR3 length: 15 residues. V was pared by 0 bases and J by 7 bases, with 4 bases of the junction left unmatched. The CDR3 protein is CAWSVKGTSGGELFF. The CDR3 region has the DNA TGTGCCTGGAGTGTAAAAGGGACTAGCGGCGGGGAGCTGTTTTTT.

The gene calls are TRBV24-1 and TRBJ2-2, with D possibly called TRBD1 or TRBD2 (5 bases each). The CDR3 sequence is 13 residues long. The ends were cut back, 9 bases at V and 6 bases at J, with 13 bases in the middle. CDR1 is KGHDR, CDR2 SFDVKD, per germline. CDR3 residues: CATGTDLSGELFF. The CDR3 region has the DNA TGTGCCACCGGGACCGACCTTTCCGGGGAGCTGTTTTTT.

The chain has TRBV5-5 and TRBJ1-5; 8 bases agree with TRBD1. This CDR3 is 17 amino acids long. V dropped 1 base and J dropped 3; count of bases not matched to a gene: 9. CDR1 and CDR2 from the germline V gene are SGHKS and YYEKEE (reference sequence). The CDR3 spells CASSLYPTGVDNQPQHF. The CDR3 DNA reads TGTGCCAGCAGCTTGTACCCGACAGGGGTGGACAATCAGCCCCAGCATTTT.

This clonotype was picked up a small number of times. The V and J genes are TRBV5-6 and TRBJ2-3, with no clear D. CDR1 and CDR2 from the germline V gene are SGHDT and YYEEEE. V lost 1 base and J 0 bases, leaving 15 bases between the germline ends. This CDR3 is 17 amino acids long. CDR3 sequence: CASSLPGIEKSTDTQYF. CDR3 DNA: TGTGCCAGCAGCTTGCCGGGCATCGAGAAGAGCACAGATACGCAGTATTTT.

The sample holds a few counts of this clonotype. The J gene is TRBJ2-7, the V gene TRBV4-1, with D perhaps being TRBD1 or TRBD2 (5 bases each). Germline V gene data show CDR1 as MGHRA and CDR2 as YSYEKL. With 0 bases removed from V and 9 bases from J, the gap between germline ends came to 12 bases. The CDR3 length is 13 residues. The CDR3 nucleotides read TGCGCCAGCAGCCAAGATACTGGGGGTGGGCAGTACTTC. This gives the protein CASSQDTGGGQYF.

V gene TRBV19 combines with J gene TRBJ2-1; D not resolved. Looked up from germline, CDR1 is LNHDA and CDR2 is SQIVND (reference sequence). The CDR3 consists of 15 residues. Deletions cut 4 bases from V and 0 bases from J, with 10 bases between. CDR3 in DNA: TGTGCCAGTAGTAGGTCTTCCGGCTCCTACAATGAGCAGTTCTTC. Translation: CASSRSSGSYNEQFF.